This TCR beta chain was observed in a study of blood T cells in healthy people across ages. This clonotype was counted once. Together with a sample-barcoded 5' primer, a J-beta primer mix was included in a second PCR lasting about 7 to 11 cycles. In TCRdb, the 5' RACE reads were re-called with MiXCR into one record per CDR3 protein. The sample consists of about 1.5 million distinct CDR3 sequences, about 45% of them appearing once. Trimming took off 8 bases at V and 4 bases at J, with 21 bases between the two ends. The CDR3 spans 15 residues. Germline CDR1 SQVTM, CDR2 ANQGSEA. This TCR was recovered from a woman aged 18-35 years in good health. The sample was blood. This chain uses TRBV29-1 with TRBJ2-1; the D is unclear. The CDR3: CSTTRPRQRYNEQFF. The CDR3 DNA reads TGCAGCACTACCCGGCCTAGGCAGAGATACAATGAGCAGTTCTTC.